Listed below are T cell receptor beta chains from one sample, sequenced in a study of blood T cell repertoires in COVID-19. Data came from immunoSEQ multiplex PCR; TCRdb stores just in-frame clones and leaves some out. The table has about 180,000 clones, around 88% seen once. Sequencing was done on a sample of PBMCs or T cells enriched from blood (not recorded which). The receptors originated from a woman between 25 and 40 years old who had recovered from COVID-19. The CDR3 runs from the conserved cysteine through the conserved F or W. A D gene is named only where the DNA matches it firmly. Where a row states a size, it is once, few, many or the class of an expanded clone; other rows omit it.

J	V	D	size	CDR3	DNA
TRBJ1-2	TRBV6-2/TRBV6-3	.	.	CASSYRGDTNYGYTF	TGTGCCAGCAGTTATCGAGGAGATACTAACTATGGCTACACCTTC
TRBJ2-4	TRBV4-2	.	.	CASSQTTGTAKNIQYF	TGTGCCAGCAGCCAAACGACAGGTACAGCCAAAAACATTCAGTACTTC
TRBJ2-3	TRBV11-2	TRBD1	.	CASSLGPGQSTDTQYF	TGTGCCAGCAGCTTAGGACCGGGACAGAGCACAGATACGCAGTATTTT
TRBJ2-3	TRBV5-4	TRBD1	.	CASSPEGDRGHNTQYF	TGTGCCAGCAGCCCGGAAGGGGACAGGGGTCACAATACGCAGTATTTT
TRBJ1-5	TRBV2	.	.	CASSDHSNQPQHF	TGTGCCAGCAGTGATCATAGCAATCAGCCCCAGCATTTT
TRBJ2-3	TRBV5-1	.	.	CASKVEGGISDTQYF	TGCGCCAGCAAGGTAGAGGGGGGGATTTCAGATACGCAGTATTTT
TRBJ1-6	TRBV27	TRBD1	.	CASSFPGPGTVNSPLHF	TGTGCCAGCAGTTTTCCTGGCCCCGGGACAGTTAATTCACCCCTCCACTTT
TRBJ2-6	TRBV28	.	.	CASSLIAGANVLTF	TGTGCCAGCAGTTTAATAGCTGGGGCCAACGTCCTGACTTTC
TRBJ2-7	TRBV5-1	TRBD1	.	CASSPLGQNEQYF	TGCGCCAGCAGCCCCTTGGGACAGAACGAGCAGTACTTC
TRBJ1-2	TRBV2	TRBD1	.	CASSRQGASYGYTF	TGTGCCAGCAGTCGACAGGGGGCGAGCTATGGCTACACCTTC
TRBJ1-1	TRBV3-1/TRBV3-2	.	.	CASSQALFRGTEAFF	TGTGCCAGCAGCCAAGCCTTATTTCGGGGTACTGAAGCTTTCTTT
TRBJ1-3	TRBV28	.	few	CASNPAGGEGNTIYF	TGTGCCAGCAACCCGGCGGGGGGCGAAGGAAACACCATATATTTT
TRBJ2-1	TRBV27	TRBD2	.	CASSPGRTNEQFF	TGTGCCAGCAGTCCCGGGAGGACCAATGAGCAGTTCTTC
TRBJ2-5	TRBV5-4	.	.	CASSSDGSEETQYF	TGTGCCAGCAGTTCTGACGGAAGCGAAGAGACCCAGTACTTC